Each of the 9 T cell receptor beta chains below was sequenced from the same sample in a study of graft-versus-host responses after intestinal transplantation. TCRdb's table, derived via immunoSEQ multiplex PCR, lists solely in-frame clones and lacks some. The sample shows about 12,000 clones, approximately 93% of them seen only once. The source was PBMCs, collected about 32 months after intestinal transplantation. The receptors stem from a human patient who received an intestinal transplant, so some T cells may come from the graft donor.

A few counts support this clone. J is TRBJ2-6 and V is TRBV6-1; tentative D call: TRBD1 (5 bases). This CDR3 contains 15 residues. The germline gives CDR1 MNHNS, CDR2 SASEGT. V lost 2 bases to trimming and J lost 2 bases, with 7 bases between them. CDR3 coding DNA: TGTGCCAGCAGTGAAAAGGGGACTGGGGCCAACGTCCTGACTTTC. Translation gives CASSEKGTGANVLTF.

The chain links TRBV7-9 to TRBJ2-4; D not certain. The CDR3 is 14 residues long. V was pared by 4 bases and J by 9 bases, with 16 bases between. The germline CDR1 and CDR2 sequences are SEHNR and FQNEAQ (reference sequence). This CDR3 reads CASSSTGSTSIQYF. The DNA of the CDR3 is TGTGCCAGCAGCTCGACCGGGTCAACGAGCATTCAGTACTTC.

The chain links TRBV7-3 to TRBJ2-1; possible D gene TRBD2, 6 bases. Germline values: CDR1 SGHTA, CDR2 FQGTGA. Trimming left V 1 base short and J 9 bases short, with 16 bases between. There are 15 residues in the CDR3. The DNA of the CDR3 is TGTGCCAGCAGCTTAAACCGGGGGAGCATCAGTGAGCAGTTCTTC. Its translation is CASSLNRGSISEQFF.

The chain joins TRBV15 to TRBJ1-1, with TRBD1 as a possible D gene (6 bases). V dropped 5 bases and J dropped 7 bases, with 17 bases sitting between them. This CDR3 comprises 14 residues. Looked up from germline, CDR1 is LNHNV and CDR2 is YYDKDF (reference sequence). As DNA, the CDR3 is TGTGCCACCAGCCCCTCTTCTCACAGGGATGAAGCTTTCTTT. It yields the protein CATSPSSHRDEAFF.

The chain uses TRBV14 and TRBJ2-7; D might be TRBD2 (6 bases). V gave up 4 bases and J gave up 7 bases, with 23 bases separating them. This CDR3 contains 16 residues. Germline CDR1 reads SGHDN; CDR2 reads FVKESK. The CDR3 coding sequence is TGTGCCAGCAGCCTCAACCTGGGACTCAGTAGCCAAGAGCAGTACTTC. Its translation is CASSLNLGLSSQEQYF.

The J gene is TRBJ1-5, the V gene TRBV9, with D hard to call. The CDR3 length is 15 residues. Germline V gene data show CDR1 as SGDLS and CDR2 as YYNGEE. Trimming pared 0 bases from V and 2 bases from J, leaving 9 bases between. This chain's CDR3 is CASSVAGQGNQPQHF. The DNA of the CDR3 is TGTGCCAGCAGCGTAGCTGGGCAGGGCAATCAGCCCCAGCATTTT. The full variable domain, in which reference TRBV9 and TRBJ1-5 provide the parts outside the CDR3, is DSGVTQTPKHLITATGQRVTLRCSPRSGDLSVYWYQQSLDQGLQFLIQYYNGEERAKGNILERFSAQQFPDLHSELNLSSLELGDSALYFCASSVAGQGNQPQHFGDGTRLSIL.

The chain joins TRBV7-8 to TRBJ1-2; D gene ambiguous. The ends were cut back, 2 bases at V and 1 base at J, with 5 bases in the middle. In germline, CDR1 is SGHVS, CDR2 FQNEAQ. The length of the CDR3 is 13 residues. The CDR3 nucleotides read TGTGCCAGCAGCTTATACAGTAACTATGGCTACACCTTC. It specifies CASSLYSNYGYTF.

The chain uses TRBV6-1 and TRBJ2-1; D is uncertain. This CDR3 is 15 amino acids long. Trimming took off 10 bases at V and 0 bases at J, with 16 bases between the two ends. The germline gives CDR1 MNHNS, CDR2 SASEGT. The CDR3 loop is CATCQTRSSYNEQFF. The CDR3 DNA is TGTGCCACCTGTCAAACCCGTAGCTCCTACAATGAGCAGTTCTTC.

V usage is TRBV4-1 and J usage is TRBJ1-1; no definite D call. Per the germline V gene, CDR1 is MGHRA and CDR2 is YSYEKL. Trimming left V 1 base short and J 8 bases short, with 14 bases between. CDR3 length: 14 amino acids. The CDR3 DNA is TGCGCCAGCAGCCAAGGGCAGTTCGGACCCGAAGCTTTCTTT. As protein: CASSQGQFGPEAFF.